The clone carrying this T cell receptor beta chain has only a few counts. CDR3 size: 16 residues. Germline trimming cut 6 bases from V and 6 bases from J; bases unmatched to any gene: 15. Germline loops: CDR1 LNHDA, CDR2 SQIVND (reference sequence). The sample comes from a study of response to subunit inactivated influenza vaccine. TCRdb itself ran the RT-PCR reads through MiXCR, one entry per CDR3 protein. The sample has hundreds of thousands of distinct CDR3 sequences, about 10% seen once. Another study also made use of these data, one on T cells expressing NK-cell markers. In that study: TCR beta cDNA was generated via 5'RACE template switching incorporating UMIs.

Source: PBMCs from blood, taken on the day of vaccination. This receptor was identified in a man between 45 and 60 years old who received an inactivated influenza vaccine. The V and J genes are TRBV19 and TRBJ2-7; TRBD1 agrees at 9 bases. CDR3 nucleotides: TGTGCCAGTAGCACCCGCGGCTCCACAGGGGGCAGCGAGCAGTACTTC. Translated: CASSTRGSTGGSEQYF.